This record concerns one TCR beta chain sequence. TCRdb reprocessed the 5' RACE reads via MiXCR and lists one record per CDR3 protein. The sample includes over 250,000 distinct CDR3 sequences, approximately 4% of them seen just once. The data originate from a study of T cells after yellow fever vaccination. V lost 5 bases, J lost 2 bases, and 9 bases stayed unmatched. CDR3 size: 17 residues. The germline gives CDR1 SEHNR, CDR2 FQNEAQ (reference sequence). The source material was PBMCs, sampled 5 days after the yellow fever booster vaccination. The source is a man in his late teens or twenties who received the YFV17D yellow fever vaccine. The V and J genes are TRBV7-9 and TRBJ1-1, with 12 bases identical to TRBD1. The CDR3 sequence: CASSKGQGARLNTEAFF. The CDR3 region has the DNA TGTGCCAGCAGCAAGGGACAGGGGGCGCGTTTAAACACTGAAGCTTTCTTT.